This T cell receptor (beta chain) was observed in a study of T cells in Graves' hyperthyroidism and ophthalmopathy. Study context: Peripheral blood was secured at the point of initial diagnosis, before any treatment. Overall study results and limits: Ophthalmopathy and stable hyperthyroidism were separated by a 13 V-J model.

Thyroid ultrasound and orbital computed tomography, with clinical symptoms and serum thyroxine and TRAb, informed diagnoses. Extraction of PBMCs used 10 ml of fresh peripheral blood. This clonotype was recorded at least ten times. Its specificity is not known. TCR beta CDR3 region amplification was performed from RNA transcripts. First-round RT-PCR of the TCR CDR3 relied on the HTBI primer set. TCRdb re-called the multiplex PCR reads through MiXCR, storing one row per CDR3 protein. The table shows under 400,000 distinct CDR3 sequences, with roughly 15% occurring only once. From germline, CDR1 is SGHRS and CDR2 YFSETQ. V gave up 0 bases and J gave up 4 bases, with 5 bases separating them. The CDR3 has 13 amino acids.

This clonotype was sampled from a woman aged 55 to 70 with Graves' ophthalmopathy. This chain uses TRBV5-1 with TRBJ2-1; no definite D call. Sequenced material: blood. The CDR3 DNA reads TGCGCCAGCAGCTTGGTAGTTTACAATGAGCAGTTCTTC. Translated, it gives CASSLVVYNEQFF.